The clone carrying this T cell receptor beta chain was detected a few times. Its antigen is unidentified. These data originate in a study of cytomegalovirus exposure and HLA in healthy donors. Study-level results: Confirmation was obtained in vitro that a few CMV-associated chains are specific for CMV antigens.

The PCR was carried out with 60 Vbeta primers and 13 Jbeta primers. Some clones are missing from TCRdb's copy, which holds only in-frame ones; the method was immunoSEQ multiplex PCR. The top ten hold roughly 9.3% of the sample, which has 40,000 to 45,000 clones, around 62% seen once. The receptor was isolated from a human donor in good health. The sample taken for sequencing was PBMCs.

The CDR3 DNA reads TGCGCCAGCAGCGAGCGGGGAAATACGCAGTATTTT. This sequence encodes CASSERGNTQYF. This rearrangement joins TRBV5-1 to TRBJ2-3; 7 bases align to TRBD2. The trim removed 4 bases at V and 7 bases at J, leaving 3 bases unmatched. CDR1 is SGHRS and CDR2 is YFSETQ in the germline V gene. This CDR3 contains 12 residues.